This is a list of T cell receptor beta chains from one sample in a study of a mutant IDH1 vaccine in newly diagnosed glioma. The repertoire was sequenced with immunoSEQ multiplex PCR; TCRdb's copy has only in-frame clones and lacks some. Of about 81,000 clones in the sample, 75% to 85% are singletons; the top ten hold about 2.2%. No antigen has been identified for these receptors. Here the sequenced sample was PBMCs, taken from a glioma patient whose treatment included an IDH1 peptide vaccine. These receptors were taken from a man in his thirties or forties with glioma. Some clones in this sample may be carry-over from other donors' samples. CDR3s include the opening cysteine and the closing phenylalanine or tryptophan. Clone size is not always given. Where it is, it says once, few, many or a class for expanded clones.

j_call: TRBJ2-5
v_call: TRBV7-9
clone_size: -
cdr3_length: 16
cdr3_aa: CASSLASGRIRETQYF

j_call: TRBJ2-3
v_call: TRBV4-2
clone_size: once
cdr3_length: 17
cdr3_aa: CASSPQAAGLQGDTQYF

j_call: TRBJ1-2
v_call: TRBV2
clone_size: -
cdr3_length: 12
cdr3_aa: CASRPRLSGYTF

j_call: TRBJ1-6
v_call: TRBV6-1
clone_size: -
cdr3_length: 17
cdr3_aa: CASSEWGGGQAPSALHF

j_call: TRBJ1-3
v_call: TRBV11-2
clone_size: -
cdr3_length: 14
cdr3_aa: CASNLGGSGNTIYF

j_call: TRBJ1-6
v_call: TRBV4-3
clone_size: -
cdr3_length: 17
cdr3_aa: CASSQDLRVRGAETLHF

j_call: TRBJ2-7
v_call: TRBV30
clone_size: -
cdr3_length: 14
cdr3_aa: CAWSDGGITYEQYF

j_call: TRBJ2-7
v_call: TRBV2
clone_size: -
cdr3_length: 13
cdr3_aa: CARGQGANYEQYF

j_call: TRBJ2-7
v_call: TRBV29-1
clone_size: -
cdr3_length: 13
cdr3_aa: CSVKTDRAYEQYF

j_call: TRBJ2-2
v_call: TRBV28
clone_size: -
cdr3_length: 13
cdr3_aa: CASSLSGTGELFF

j_call: TRBJ2-2
v_call: TRBV7-3
clone_size: -
cdr3_length: 12
cdr3_aa: CASSFSSGELFF

j_call: TRBJ2-4
v_call: TRBV7-9
clone_size: once
cdr3_length: 13
cdr3_aa: CASSYAGGGPEYF

j_call: TRBJ2-7
v_call: TRBV28
clone_size: -
cdr3_length: 14
cdr3_aa: CASSLPQTGREQYF

j_call: TRBJ2-7
v_call: TRBV18
clone_size: -
cdr3_length: 14
cdr3_aa: CASSPHPGPYEQYF

j_call: TRBJ1-1
v_call: TRBV7-9
clone_size: -
cdr3_length: 15
cdr3_aa: CASSLERLILTEAFF

j_call: TRBJ1-1
v_call: TRBV4-3
clone_size: -
cdr3_length: 13
cdr3_aa: CASSQNMNTEAFF

j_call: TRBJ1-6
v_call: TRBV7-8
clone_size: -
cdr3_length: 14
cdr3_aa: CASSLGRQASPLHF

j_call: TRBJ1-5
v_call: TRBV5-1
clone_size: few
cdr3_length: 14
cdr3_aa: CASSPGHGNQPQHF

j_call: TRBJ1-4
v_call: TRBV9
clone_size: few
cdr3_length: 15
cdr3_aa: CASSVAGGTNEKLFF

j_call: TRBJ2-7
v_call: TRBV6-1
clone_size: -
cdr3_length: 12
cdr3_aa: CASSTRQGGQYF

j_call: TRBJ2-1
v_call: TRBV28
clone_size: -
cdr3_length: 14
cdr3_aa: CASTFTGLADEQFF

j_call: TRBJ1-2
v_call: TRBV4-3
clone_size: -
cdr3_length: 14
cdr3_aa: CASSQDSRNYGYTF

j_call: TRBJ1-2
v_call: TRBV19
clone_size: -
cdr3_length: 16
cdr3_aa: CASSSPQGAPGYGYTF

j_call: TRBJ2-1
v_call: TRBV2
clone_size: -
cdr3_length: 15
cdr3_aa: CASSLTSGVGNEQFF

j_call: TRBJ2-7
v_call: TRBV4-3
clone_size: -
cdr3_length: 15
cdr3_aa: CASSEVGQDLYEQYF

j_call: TRBJ1-4
v_call: TRBV5-1
clone_size: -
cdr3_length: 16
cdr3_aa: CASSAGQSGANEKLFF

j_call: TRBJ1-3
v_call: TRBV10-3
clone_size: -
cdr3_length: 15
cdr3_aa: CAISDSDRVPNTIYF

j_call: TRBJ2-7
v_call: TRBV28
clone_size: -
cdr3_length: 13
cdr3_aa: CASNLFGTYEQYF

j_call: TRBJ2-4
v_call: TRBV30
clone_size: few
cdr3_length: 15
cdr3_aa: CAWNQGVGAKNIQYF

j_call: TRBJ2-7
v_call: TRBV7-9
clone_size: once
cdr3_length: 12
cdr3_aa: CASSWTSYEQYF

j_call: TRBJ2-3
v_call: TRBV9
clone_size: -
cdr3_length: 13
cdr3_aa: CASSLGGTDTQYF

j_call: TRBJ2-1
v_call: TRBV11-2
clone_size: -
cdr3_length: 13
cdr3_aa: CASSLSGNNEQFF

j_call: TRBJ1-4
v_call: TRBV12-5
clone_size: -
cdr3_length: 16
cdr3_aa: CASGLGTTGLNEKLFF

j_call: TRBJ2-7
v_call: TRBV25-1
clone_size: once
cdr3_length: 12
cdr3_aa: CASSGFGGKQYF

j_call: TRBJ1-5
v_call: TRBV2
clone_size: -
cdr3_length: 13
cdr3_aa: CASSPYSNQPQHF

j_call: TRBJ2-5
v_call: TRBV18
clone_size: -
cdr3_length: 14
cdr3_aa: CASSPVSWIETQYF

j_call: TRBJ2-5
v_call: TRBV7-9
clone_size: -
cdr3_length: 16
cdr3_aa: CASSSRKGQGRETQYF

j_call: TRBJ2-7
v_call: TRBV19
clone_size: -
cdr3_length: 12
cdr3_aa: CASNTPPYEQYF

j_call: TRBJ1-1
v_call: TRBV5-1
clone_size: few
cdr3_length: 14
cdr3_aa: CASSSTTGNTEAFF

j_call: TRBJ1-2
v_call: TRBV7-8
clone_size: -
cdr3_length: 15
cdr3_aa: CASSSRDGSNYGYTF

j_call: TRBJ1-1
v_call: TRBV9
clone_size: -
cdr3_length: 12
cdr3_aa: CASSELNTEAFF

j_call: TRBJ2-5
v_call: TRBV28
clone_size: -
cdr3_length: 14
cdr3_aa: CASRTSGLQETQYF

j_call: TRBJ2-5
v_call: TRBV11-2
clone_size: -
cdr3_length: 16
cdr3_aa: CASSLVRTAIQETQYF

j_call: TRBJ2-1
v_call: TRBV5-6
clone_size: once
cdr3_length: 16
cdr3_aa: CASSGGKDSSYNEQFF

j_call: TRBJ2-2
v_call: TRBV6-6
clone_size: once
cdr3_length: 15
cdr3_aa: CASRASRESIGELFF

j_call: TRBJ2-3
v_call: TRBV5-4
clone_size: -
cdr3_length: 17
cdr3_aa: CASSSRVGGGGTDTQYF

j_call: TRBJ2-6
v_call: TRBV7-3
clone_size: -
cdr3_length: 16
cdr3_aa: CASSPQGGDGANVLTF

j_call: TRBJ1-4
v_call: TRBV27
clone_size: -
cdr3_length: 16
cdr3_aa: CASSLLPGLTNEKLFF

j_call: TRBJ2-2
v_call: TRBV19
clone_size: -
cdr3_length: 18
cdr3_aa: CASSIVRLAGGPTGELFF

j_call: TRBJ2-3
v_call: TRBV9
clone_size: -
cdr3_length: 13
cdr3_aa: CASSRSPADTQYF

j_call: TRBJ1-5
v_call: TRBV19
clone_size: -
cdr3_length: 15
cdr3_aa: CASSIEVPISQPQHF

j_call: TRBJ1-2
v_call: TRBV28
clone_size: once
cdr3_length: 15
cdr3_aa: CASSFLDTTNYGYTF

j_call: TRBJ2-2
v_call: TRBV5-1
clone_size: -
cdr3_length: 14
cdr3_aa: CASSLPGANGELFF

j_call: TRBJ2-1
v_call: TRBV9
clone_size: -
cdr3_length: 15
cdr3_aa: CASSPRTPVRNEQFF

j_call: TRBJ1-5
v_call: TRBV28
clone_size: -
cdr3_length: 13
cdr3_aa: CASKDSFNQPQHF